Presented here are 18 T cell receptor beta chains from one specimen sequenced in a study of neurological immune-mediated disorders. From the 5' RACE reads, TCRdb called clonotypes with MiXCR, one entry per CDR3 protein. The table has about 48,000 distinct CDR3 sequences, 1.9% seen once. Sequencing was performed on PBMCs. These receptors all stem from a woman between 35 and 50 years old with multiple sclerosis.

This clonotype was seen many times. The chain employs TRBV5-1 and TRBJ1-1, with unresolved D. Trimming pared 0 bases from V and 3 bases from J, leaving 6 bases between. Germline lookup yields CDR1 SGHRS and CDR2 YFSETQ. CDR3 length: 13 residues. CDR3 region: CASSLVVDTEAFF. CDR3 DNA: TGCGCCAGCAGCTTGGTGGTGGACACTGAAGCTTTCTTT.

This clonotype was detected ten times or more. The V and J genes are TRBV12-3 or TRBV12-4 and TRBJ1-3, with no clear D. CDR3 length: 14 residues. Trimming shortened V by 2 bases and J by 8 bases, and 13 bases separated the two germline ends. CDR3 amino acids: CASSLRGSRDTIYF. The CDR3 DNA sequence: TGTGCCAGCAGTTTACGAGGGTCCCGGGACACCATATATTTT.

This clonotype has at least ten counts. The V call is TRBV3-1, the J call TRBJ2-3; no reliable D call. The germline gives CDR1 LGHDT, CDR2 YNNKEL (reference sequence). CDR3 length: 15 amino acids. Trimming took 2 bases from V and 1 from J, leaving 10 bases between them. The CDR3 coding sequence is TGTGCCAGCAGCCAACTTGTAGGTCGCACAGATACGCAGTATTTT. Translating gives CASSQLVGRTDTQYF.

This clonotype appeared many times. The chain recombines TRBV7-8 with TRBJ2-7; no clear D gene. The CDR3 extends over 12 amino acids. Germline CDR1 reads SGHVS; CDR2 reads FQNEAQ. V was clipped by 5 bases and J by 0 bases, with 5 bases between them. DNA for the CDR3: TGTGCCAGCAGCCAAAACTCCTACGAGCAGTACTTC. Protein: CASSQNSYEQYF.

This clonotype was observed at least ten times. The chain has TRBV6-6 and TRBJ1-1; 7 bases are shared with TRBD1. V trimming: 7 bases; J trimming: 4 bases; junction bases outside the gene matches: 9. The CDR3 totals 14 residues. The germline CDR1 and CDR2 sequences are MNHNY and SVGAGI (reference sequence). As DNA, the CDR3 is TGTGCCAGCAATGACAGGGTGGGGGGCACTGAAGCTTTCTTT. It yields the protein CASNDRVGGTEAFF.

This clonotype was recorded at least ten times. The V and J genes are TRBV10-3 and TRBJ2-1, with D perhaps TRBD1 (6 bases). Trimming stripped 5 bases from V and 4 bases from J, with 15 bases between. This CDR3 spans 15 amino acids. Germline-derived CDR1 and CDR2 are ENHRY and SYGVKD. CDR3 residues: CAISSGHDQYNEQFF. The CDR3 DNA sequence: TGTGCCATCAGTTCGGGACATGACCAATACAATGAGCAGTTCTTC.

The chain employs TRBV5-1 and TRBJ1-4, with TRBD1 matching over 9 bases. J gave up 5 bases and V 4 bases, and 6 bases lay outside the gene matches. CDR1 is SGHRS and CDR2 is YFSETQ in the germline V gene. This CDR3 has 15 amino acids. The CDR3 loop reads CASSASGTGNEKLFF. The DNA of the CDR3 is TGCGCCAGCAGCGCGTCCGGGACAGGGAATGAAAAACTGTTTTTT. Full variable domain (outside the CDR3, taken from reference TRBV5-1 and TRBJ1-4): KAGVTQTPRYLIKTRGQQVTLSCSPISGHRSVSWYQQTPGQGLQFLFEYFSETQRNKGNFPGRFSGRQFSNSRSEMNVSTLELGDSALYLCASSASGTGNEKLFFGSGTQLSVL.

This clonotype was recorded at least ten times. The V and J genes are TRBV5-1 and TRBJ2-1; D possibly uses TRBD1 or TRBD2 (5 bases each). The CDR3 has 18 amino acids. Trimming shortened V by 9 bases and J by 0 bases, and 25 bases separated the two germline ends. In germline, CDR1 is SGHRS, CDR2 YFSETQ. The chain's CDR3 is CATGSSGTAGSSYNEQFF. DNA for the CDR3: TGCGCCACGGGGTCGAGTGGTACCGCAGGGTCCTCCTACAATGAGCAGTTCTTC.

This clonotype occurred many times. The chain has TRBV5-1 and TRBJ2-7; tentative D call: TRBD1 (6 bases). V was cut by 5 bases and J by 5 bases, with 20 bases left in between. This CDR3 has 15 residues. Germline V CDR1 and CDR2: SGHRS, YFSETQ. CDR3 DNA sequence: TGCGCCAGCAGTTCCTTGTCCCCAGGGGTCCACGAGCAGTACTTC. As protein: CASSSLSPGVHEQYF.

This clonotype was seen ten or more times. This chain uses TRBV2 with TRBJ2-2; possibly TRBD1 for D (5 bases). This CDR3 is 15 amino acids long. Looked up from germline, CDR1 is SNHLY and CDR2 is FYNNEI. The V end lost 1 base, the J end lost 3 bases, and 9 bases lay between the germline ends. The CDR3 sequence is CASSEVAGHTGELFF. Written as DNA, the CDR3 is TGTGCCAGCAGTGAAGTGGCAGGGCACACCGGGGAGCTGTTTTTT.

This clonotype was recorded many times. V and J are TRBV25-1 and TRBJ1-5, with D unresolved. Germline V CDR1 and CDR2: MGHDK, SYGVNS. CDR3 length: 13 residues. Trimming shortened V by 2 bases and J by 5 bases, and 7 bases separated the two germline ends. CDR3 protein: CASSEQGYQPQHF. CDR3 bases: TGTGCCAGCAGTGAACAAGGGTATCAGCCCCAGCATTTT.

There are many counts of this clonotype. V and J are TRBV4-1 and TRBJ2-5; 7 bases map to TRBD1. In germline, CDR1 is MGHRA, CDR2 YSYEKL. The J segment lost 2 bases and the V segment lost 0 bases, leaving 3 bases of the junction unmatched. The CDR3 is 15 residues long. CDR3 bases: TGCGCCAGCAGCCAAGAGGCAGGGGGTCAAGAGACCCAGTACTTC. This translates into CASSQEAGGQETQYF.

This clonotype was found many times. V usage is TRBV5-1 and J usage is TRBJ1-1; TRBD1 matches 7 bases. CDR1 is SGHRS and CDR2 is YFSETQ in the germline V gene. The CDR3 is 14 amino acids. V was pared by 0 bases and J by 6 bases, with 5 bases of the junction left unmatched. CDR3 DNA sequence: TGCGCCAGCAGCTTGGGCGGCCAGGGGGCTGAAGCTTTCTTT. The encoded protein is CASSLGGQGAEAFF.

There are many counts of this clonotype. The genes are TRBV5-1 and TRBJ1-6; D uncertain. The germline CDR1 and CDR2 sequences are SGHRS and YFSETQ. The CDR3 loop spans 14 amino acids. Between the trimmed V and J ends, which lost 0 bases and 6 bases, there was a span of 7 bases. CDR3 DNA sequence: TGCGCCAGCAGCTTGGTGGAGAGTAATTCACCCCTCCACTTT. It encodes CASSLVESNSPLHF.

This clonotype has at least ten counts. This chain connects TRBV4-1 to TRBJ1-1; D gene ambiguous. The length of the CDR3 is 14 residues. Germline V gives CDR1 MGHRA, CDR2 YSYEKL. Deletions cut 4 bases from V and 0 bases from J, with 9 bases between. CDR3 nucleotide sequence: TGCGCCAGCAGCCGCGACCGTTTGAACACTGAAGCTTTCTTT. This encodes CASSRDRLNTEAFF.

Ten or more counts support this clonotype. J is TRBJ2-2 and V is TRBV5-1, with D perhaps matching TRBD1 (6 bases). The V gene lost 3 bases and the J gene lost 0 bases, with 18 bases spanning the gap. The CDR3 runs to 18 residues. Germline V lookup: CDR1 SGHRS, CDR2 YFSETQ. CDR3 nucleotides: TGCGCCAGCAGCTCTATACCGCAGGGGAGCCCGAACACCGGGGAGCTGTTTTTT. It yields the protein CASSSIPQGSPNTGELFF.

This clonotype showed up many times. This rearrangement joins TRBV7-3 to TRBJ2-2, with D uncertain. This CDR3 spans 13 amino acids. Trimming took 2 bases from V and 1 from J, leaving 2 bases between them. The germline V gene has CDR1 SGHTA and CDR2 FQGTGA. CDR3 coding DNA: TGTGCCAGCAGCTTAGGGAACACCGGGGAGCTGTTTTTT. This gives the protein CASSLGNTGELFF.

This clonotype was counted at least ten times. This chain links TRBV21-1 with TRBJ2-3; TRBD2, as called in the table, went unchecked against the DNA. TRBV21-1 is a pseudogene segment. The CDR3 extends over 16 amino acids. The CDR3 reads CASSKVPAESTDTQYF. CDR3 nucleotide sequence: TGTGCCAGCAGCAAAGTTCCAGCGGAATCCACAGATACGCAGTATTTT.